This T cell receptor (beta chain) was identified in a study of PD-1 blockade in classical Hodgkin lymphoma. Study-level findings and limits: Reports described newly diagnosed patients as having lower baseline TCR diversity than healthy donors. Why the repertoires differ is still unclear, perhaps disease activity or prior therapy. The authors excluded patients who started nivolumab under 1 year after ASCT. CD8+ TCR diversity did not rise significantly by C4D1, unlike CD4+.

The V gene's germline CDR1 is MNHEY and CDR2 SVGAGI. Trimming stripped 4 bases from V and 4 bases from J, with 7 bases between. The CDR3 contains 12 residues. Comment on this clone: The antigen is not known.

The table came from immunoSEQ multiplex PCR; TCRdb's copy has only in-frame clones and leaves some out. The table shows 50,000 to 65,000 clones, with about 90% occurring only once. Stated time point: cycle 4 day 1 (C4D1), after less than 7 weeks of nivolumab. Relapse was seen in all patients after autologous stem cell transplantation, and brentuximab vedotin exposure was variable. The rearrangement uses TRBV6-5 and TRBJ1-1; D gene unclear. The sequence was collected from a human donor with classical Hodgkin lymphoma. The input for sequencing was peripheral blood mononuclear cells (PBMCs), taken before the fourth cycle of nivolumab. For the CDR3, the DNA is TGTGCCAGCAGTTCGCAGTCCACTGAAGCTTTCTTT. It is translated as CASSSQSTEAFF.